These T cell receptor beta chains were read from a single sample in a study of T cell responses to AZD1222 COVID-19 vaccine. Sequenced by immunoSEQ multiplex PCR; TCRdb stores in-frame clones only, minus some. The sample yields about 140,000 clones, about 91% seen once. The source was peripheral blood, collected on day 0 of AZD1222 vaccination. Source of these receptors: an adult in good health. Each CDR3 is given without its conserved first and last residue.

j_call v_call cdr3_aa
TRBJ2-7 TRBV11-2 ASSPSTGGYEQY
TRBJ2-7 TRBV18 ASSPPRTSEQY
TRBJ2-2 TRBV5-1 ASSSFPGQGANTGELF
TRBJ1-1 TRBV29-1 SVGDMLDTEAF
TRBJ1-6 TRBV7-9 ASSQSFNSPLH
TRBJ2-7 TRBV27 ASSFGLARYEQY
TRBJ2-7 TRBV20-1 SAEGVGEQY
TRBJ1-4 TRBV7-9 ASSRSTANEKLF
TRBJ2-3 TRBV15 ATSRLPSRERRDTQY
TRBJ1-6 TRBV3-1/TRBV3-2 ASSLLGQGNSPLH
TRBJ2-5 TRBV7-9 ASSRGQDQETQY
TRBJ1-1 TRBV14 ASSPLTASNTEAF
TRBJ1-2 TRBV21-1 ASSNARPDVFYGYT
TRBJ1-2 TRBV4-1 ASSPGQNYGYT
TRBJ2-7 TRBV28 ASSFPGTEQPNYEQY
TRBJ1-1 TRBV6-6 ASSWGQLTEAF
TRBJ2-6 TRBV30 AWQGSGANVLT
TRBJ1-5 TRBV2 ASSSQGLWNQPQH
TRBJ1-1 TRBV7-9 ASSLAGTTVLNTEAF
TRBJ1-1 TRBV30 AWSVGVSLTEAF
TRBJ2-5 TRBV19 ASRSRAGTGETQY
TRBJ1-2 TRBV6-4 ASSDSGTYGYT
TRBJ2-1 TRBV5-1 ASSLSPSGFRDEQF
TRBJ2-2 TRBV7-9 ASSIPQGYTGELF
TRBJ2-2 TRBV5-1 ASSPRTRGGGELF
TRBJ1-1 TRBV7-9 ASSSSGVNTEAF
TRBJ2-7 TRBV9 ASSVEGRAYEQY
TRBJ1-1 TRBV10-3 AISELGQNTEAF
TRBJ2-1 TRBV9 ASSDPSGVPGTSTYNEQF
TRBJ1-4 TRBV12-3/TRBV12-4 ASSFRPNEKLF
TRBJ1-2 TRBV12-3/TRBV12-4 ASSLHRVGYT
TRBJ2-1 TRBV5-1 ASSLGGSPNEQF
TRBJ1-4 TRBV5-1 ASRNENSNEKLF
TRBJ2-3 TRBV7-8 ASSLGGLVTDTQY
TRBJ1-6 TRBV28 ASTWGGPLH
TRBJ2-2 TRBV7-8 ASSYPPGGDTGELF
TRBJ1-2 TRBV28 ASSLKVYGYT
TRBJ1-4 TRBV27 ASSYGGGGRLF
TRBJ2-2 TRBV12-5 ASGFPRVANTGELF
TRBJ1-1 TRBV7-9 ASSLTDSFGEAF
TRBJ1-6 TRBV5-8 ASSLRGGRNSPLH
TRBJ2-3 TRBV5-8 ASSFGLAGGDTQY
TRBJ1-5 TRBV28 ASSIDRAQH
TRBJ1-2 TRBV6-6 ASSYSRARYGYT
TRBJ2-2 TRBV6-5 ASSYGGVYTGELF